This record concerns one T cell receptor beta chain sequence. Its antigen is not identified. The CDR3 length is 14 residues. Looked up from germline, CDR1 is SGDLS and CDR2 is YYNGEE. J gave up 4 bases and V 2 bases, and 4 bases lay outside the gene matches. The data derive from a study of cytomegalovirus exposure and HLA in healthy donors. Regarding the study as a whole: Most TCR sequences proved rare, with some public TCRs found in many donors.

The study ran its PCR with 60 Vbeta and 13 Jbeta primers. The data were produced by immunoSEQ multiplex PCR, yet TCRdb's version contains in-frame clones alone and is incomplete. The sample has some 120,000 clones, 75% to 85% seen once; the top ten hold approximately 9.6%. Sequenced input: PBMCs. V and J are TRBV9 and TRBJ1-2; 8 positions match TRBD1. This clonotype originated in a woman between 45 and 60 years old in good health and CMV-seropositive. Here the CDR3 reads CASSVDRGGYGYTF. CDR3 nucleotides: TGTGCCAGCAGCGTCGACAGGGGCGGCTATGGCTACACCTTC.